This entry lists 3 T cell receptor beta chains sequenced from one sample in a study of human T cells and chemical hapten exposure. One entry per CDR3 protein results from TCRdb running MiXCR on the RACE reads. The sample shows roughly 60,000 distinct CDR3 sequences, approximately 7% of them seen only once. Specified time point: pre-sensitization, week 0. Treatment indicated: therapeutic diphenylcyclopropenone sensitization with weekly scalp DPC. The material was whole blood, obtained in connection with sensitization to the hapten diphenylcyclopropenone (DPC). The receptors shown here come from a woman between 25 and 40 years old with alopecia areata. Some clones in this sample may be carry-over from other donors' samples.

This clonotype was seen at least ten times. V usage is TRBV20-1 and J usage is TRBJ2-7; 14 bases are a match to TRBD2. Looked up from germline, CDR1 is DFQATT and CDR2 is SNEGSKA (reference sequence). CDR3 length: 19 amino acids. V was pared by 0 bases and J by 0 bases, with 10 bases of the junction left unmatched. CDR3 in DNA: TGCAGTGCTAGAGATTCGGGGACTAGCGGGGGACACGACTCCTACGAGCAGTACTTC. Protein sequence: CSARDSGTSGGHDSYEQYF.

In this sample, this clonotype turned up many times. The chain has TRBV6-2 or TRBV6-3 and TRBJ2-1; 14 nucleotides agree with TRBD2. This CDR3 is 19 amino acids long. Germline CDR1 MNHEY, CDR2 SVGEGT. With V trimmed by 4 bases and J by 4 bases, 12 bases remained unmatched. The CDR3 spells CASSWETSGGASGYNEQFF. The CDR3 nucleotides read TGTGCCAGCAGTTGGGAGACTAGCGGGGGGGCCTCAGGATACAATGAGCAGTTCTTC.

There are many counts of this clonotype. This chain joins TRBV25-1 and TRBJ2-7; D gene unclear. Trimming stripped 6 bases from V and 3 bases from J, with 6 bases between. The CDR3 length is 11 residues. From germline, CDR1 is MGHDK and CDR2 SYGVNS. The CDR3 nucleotides are TGTGCCAGCAGCCAAATCTACGAGCAGTACTTC. Translating it yields CASSQIYEQYF.